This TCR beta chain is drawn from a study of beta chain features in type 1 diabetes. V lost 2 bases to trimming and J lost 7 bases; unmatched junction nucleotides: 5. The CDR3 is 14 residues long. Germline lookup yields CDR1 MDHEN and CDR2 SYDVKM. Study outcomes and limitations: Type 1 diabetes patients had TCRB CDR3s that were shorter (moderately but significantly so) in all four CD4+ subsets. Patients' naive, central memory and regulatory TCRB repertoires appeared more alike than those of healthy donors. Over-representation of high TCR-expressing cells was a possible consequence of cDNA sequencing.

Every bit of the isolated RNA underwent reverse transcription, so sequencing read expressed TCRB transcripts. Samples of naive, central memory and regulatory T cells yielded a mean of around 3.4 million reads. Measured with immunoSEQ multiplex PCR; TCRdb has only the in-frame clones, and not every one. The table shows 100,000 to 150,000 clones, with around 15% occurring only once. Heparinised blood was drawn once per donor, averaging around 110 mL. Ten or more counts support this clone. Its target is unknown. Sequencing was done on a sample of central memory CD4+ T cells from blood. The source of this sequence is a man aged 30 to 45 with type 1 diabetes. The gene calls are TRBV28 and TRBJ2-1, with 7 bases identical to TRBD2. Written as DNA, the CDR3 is TGTGCCAGCAGTTTAAGCGGGATGATGAATGAGCAGTTCTTC. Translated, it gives CASSLSGMMNEQFF.